The clone carrying this TCR beta chain has a handful of counts. This specimen comes from a study of patients and donors after allogeneic stem cell transplantation. From the RT-PCR reads, TCRdb called clonotypes with MiXCR, one entry per CDR3 protein. The sample gives 200,000 to 250,000 distinct CDR3 sequences, more than 35% of which show up once; 9.5% to 13% is in the top ten. CDR1 is DFQATT, CDR2 SNEGSKA, per germline (reference sequence). CDR3 length: 18 residues. Trimming removed 0 bases from V and 0 bases from J, with 18 bases in between. This chain connects TRBV20-1 to TRBJ2-1; D is perhaps TRBD1 (6 bases). This sequence was found in a human donor who was either an allogeneic HSCT recipient or a stem cell or donor lymphocyte infusion donor (not recorded which). It is not recorded whose cells these are; they may come from a transplant donor. Specimen: blood, either unsorted or a sorted T cell fraction (not recorded which). This chain's CDR3 is CSARDLNPTGSSYNEQFF. CDR3 bases: TGCAGTGCTAGAGATCTTAACCCGACAGGTAGCTCCTACAATGAGCAGTTCTTC.